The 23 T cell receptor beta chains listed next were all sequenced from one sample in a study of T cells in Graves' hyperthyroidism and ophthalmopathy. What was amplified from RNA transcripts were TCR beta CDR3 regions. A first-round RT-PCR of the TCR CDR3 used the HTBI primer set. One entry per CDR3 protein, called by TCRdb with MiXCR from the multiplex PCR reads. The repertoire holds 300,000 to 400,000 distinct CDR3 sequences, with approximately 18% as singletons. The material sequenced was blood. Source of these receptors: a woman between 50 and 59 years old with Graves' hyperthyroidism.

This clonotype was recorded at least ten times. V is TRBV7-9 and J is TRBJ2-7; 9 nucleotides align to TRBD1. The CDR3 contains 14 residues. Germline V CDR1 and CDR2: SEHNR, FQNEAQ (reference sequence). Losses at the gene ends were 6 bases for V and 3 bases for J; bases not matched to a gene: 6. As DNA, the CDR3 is TGTGCCAGCAGTGGACAGGGGCGCAACTACGAGCAGTACTTC. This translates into CASSGQGRNYEQYF. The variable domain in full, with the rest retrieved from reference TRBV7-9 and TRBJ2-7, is DTGVSQNPRHKITKRGQNVTFRCDPISEHNRLYWYRQTLGQGPEFLTYFQNEAQLEKSRLLSDRFSAERPKGSFSTLEIQRTEQGDSAMYLCASSGQGRNYEQYFGPGTRLTVT.

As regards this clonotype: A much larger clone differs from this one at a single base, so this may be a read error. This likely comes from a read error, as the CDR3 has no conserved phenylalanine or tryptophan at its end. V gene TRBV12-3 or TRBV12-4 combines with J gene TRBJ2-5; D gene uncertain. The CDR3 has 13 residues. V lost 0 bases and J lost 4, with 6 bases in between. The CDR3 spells CASSLALRETQYS. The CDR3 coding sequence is TGTGCCAGCAGTTTAGCGCTTCGAGAGACCCAGTACTCC.

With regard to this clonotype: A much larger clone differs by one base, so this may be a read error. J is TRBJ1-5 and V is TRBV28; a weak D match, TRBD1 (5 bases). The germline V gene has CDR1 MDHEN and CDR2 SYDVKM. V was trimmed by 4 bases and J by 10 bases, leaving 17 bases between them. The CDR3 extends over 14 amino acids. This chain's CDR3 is CASSSPGAEVPQHF. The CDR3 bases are TGTGCCAGCAGTTCGCCCGGGGCCGAAGTCCCCCAGCATTTT. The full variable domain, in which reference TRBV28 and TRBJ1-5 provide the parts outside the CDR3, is DVKVTQSSRYLVKRTGEKVFLECVQDMDHENMFWYRQDPGLGLRLIYFSYDVKMKEKGDIPEGYSVSREKKERFSLILESASTNQTSMYLCASSSPGAEVPQHFGDGTRLSIL.

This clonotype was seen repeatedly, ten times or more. CDR3 coding DNA: TGTGCCAGCAGCTCTCGGCCCTCCGAGGGGGAGACCCAGTACTTC. It encodes CASSSRPSEGETQYF. This chain uses TRBV11-2 with TRBJ2-5; D is tentatively TRBD1 or TRBD2 (5 bases each). The CDR3 runs 15 residues. Germline CDR1 reads SGHAT; CDR2 reads FQNNGV. Trimming pared 4 bases from V and 5 bases from J, leaving 17 bases between.

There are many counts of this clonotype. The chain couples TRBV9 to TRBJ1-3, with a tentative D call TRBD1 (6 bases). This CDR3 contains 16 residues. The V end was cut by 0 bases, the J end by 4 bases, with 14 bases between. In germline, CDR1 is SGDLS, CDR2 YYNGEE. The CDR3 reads CASSVAYRATGNTIYF. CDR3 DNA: TGTGCCAGCAGCGTAGCTTACAGGGCGACGGGAAACACCATATATTTT.

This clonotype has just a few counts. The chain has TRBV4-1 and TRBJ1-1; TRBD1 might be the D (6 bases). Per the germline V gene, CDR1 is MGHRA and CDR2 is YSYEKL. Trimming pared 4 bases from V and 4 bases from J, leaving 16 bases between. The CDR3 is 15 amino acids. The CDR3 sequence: CASSPRDTYITEAFF. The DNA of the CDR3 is TGCGCCAGCAGCCCCCGGGACACCTATATCACTGAAGCTTTCTTT.

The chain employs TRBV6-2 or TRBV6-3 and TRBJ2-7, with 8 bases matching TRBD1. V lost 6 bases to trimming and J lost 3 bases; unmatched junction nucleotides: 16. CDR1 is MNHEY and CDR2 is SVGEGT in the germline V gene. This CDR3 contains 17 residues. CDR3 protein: CASSGRLEGQVFYEQYF. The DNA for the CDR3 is TGTGCCAGCAGCGGCCGACTAGAGGGACAGGTATTCTACGAGCAGTACTTC.

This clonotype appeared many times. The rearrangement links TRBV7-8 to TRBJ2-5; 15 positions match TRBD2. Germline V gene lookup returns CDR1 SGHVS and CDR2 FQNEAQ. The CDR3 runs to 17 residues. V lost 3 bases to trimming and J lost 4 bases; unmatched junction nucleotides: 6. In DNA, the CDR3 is TGTGCCAGCAGCTTGGGGACTAGCGGGGGGAAACTAGAGACCCAGTACTTC. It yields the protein CASSLGTSGGKLETQYF.

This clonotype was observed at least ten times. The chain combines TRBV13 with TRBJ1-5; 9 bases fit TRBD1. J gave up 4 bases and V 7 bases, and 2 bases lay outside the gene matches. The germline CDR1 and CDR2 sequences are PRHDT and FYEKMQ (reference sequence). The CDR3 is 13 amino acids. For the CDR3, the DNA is TGTGCCAGCACGGGACAGGGAAATCAGCCCCAGCATTTT. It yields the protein CASTGQGNQPQHF.

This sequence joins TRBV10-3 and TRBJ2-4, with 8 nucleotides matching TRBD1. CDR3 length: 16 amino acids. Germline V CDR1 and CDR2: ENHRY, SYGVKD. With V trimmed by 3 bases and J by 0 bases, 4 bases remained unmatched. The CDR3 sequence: CAISDQGALAKNIQYF. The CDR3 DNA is TGTGCCATCAGTGATCAGGGGGCCTTAGCCAAAAACATTCAGTACTTC.

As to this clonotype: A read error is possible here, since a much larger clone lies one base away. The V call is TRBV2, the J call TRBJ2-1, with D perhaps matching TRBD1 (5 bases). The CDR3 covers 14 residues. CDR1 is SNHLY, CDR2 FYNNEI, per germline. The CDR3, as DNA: TGTGTCAGCAGGGAAACAAGAGGTTCAAATGAGCAGTTCTTC. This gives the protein CVSRETRGSNEQFF.

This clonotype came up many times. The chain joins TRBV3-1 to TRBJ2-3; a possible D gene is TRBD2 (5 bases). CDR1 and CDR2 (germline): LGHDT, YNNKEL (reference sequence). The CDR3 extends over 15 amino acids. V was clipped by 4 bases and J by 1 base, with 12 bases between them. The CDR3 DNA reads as TGTGCCAGCAGCCCTGATCCAGCGGGCACAGATACGCAGTATTTT. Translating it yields CASSPDPAGTDTQYF.

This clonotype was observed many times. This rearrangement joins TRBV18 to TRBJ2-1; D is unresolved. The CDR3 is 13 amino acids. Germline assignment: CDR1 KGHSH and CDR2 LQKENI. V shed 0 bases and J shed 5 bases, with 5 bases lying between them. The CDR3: CASSPPIDNEQFF. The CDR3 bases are TGTGCCAGCTCACCACCGATAGACAATGAGCAGTTCTTC.

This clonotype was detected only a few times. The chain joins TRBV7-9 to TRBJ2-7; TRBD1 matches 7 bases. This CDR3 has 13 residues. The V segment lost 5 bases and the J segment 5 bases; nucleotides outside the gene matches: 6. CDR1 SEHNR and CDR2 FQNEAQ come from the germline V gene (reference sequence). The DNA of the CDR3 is TGTGCCAGCAGCGTACAGGGGCGGGACGAGCAGTACGTC. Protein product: CASSVQGRDEQYV.

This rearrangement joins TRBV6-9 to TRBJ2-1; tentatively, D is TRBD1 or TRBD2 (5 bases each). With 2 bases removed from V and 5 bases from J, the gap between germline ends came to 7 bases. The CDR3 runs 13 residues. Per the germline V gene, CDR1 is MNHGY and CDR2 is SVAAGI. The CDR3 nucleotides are TGTGCCAGCAGTTATGGGACCCACAATGAGCAGTTCTTC. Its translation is CASSYGTHNEQFF.

This chain's CDR3 is CASSLYRGRSEKLFF. The CDR3 DNA reads as TGTGCCAGCAGCTTATACAGGGGGCGGTCTGAAAAACTGTTTTTT. V usage is TRBV7-6 and J usage is TRBJ1-4; 9 bases are shared with TRBD1. V was clipped by 2 bases and J by 7 bases; unmatched bases: 5. Germline CDR1 SGHVS, CDR2 FNYEAQ. The CDR3 is 15 amino acids.

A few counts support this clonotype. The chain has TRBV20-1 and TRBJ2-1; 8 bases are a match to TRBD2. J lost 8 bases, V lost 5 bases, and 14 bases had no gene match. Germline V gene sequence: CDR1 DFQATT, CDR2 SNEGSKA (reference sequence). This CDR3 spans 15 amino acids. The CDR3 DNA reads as TGCAGTGCTGCCCCCTTGAGCGGGAGTTGGGATGAGCAGTTCTTC. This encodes CSAAPLSGSWDEQFF.

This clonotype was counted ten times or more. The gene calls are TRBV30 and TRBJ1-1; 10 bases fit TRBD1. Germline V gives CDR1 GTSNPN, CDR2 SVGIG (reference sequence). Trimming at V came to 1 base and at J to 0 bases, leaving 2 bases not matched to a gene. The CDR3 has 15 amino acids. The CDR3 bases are TGTGCCTGGAGTGGGGACAGGGGTATGAACACTGAAGCTTTCTTT. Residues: CAWSGDRGMNTEAFF.

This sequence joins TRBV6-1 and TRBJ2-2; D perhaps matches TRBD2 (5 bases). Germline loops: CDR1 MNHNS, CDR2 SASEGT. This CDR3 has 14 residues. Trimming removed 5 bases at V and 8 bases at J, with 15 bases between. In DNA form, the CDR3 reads TGTGCCAGCAGTCAAGGACTCCCCCCAGGGGAGCTGTTTTTT. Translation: CASSQGLPPGELFF.

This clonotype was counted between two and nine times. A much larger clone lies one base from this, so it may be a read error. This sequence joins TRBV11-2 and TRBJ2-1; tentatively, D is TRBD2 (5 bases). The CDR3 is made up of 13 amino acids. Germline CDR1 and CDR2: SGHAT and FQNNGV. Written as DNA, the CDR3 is TGTGCCAGCAGGACTACGGGCCTCAATGAGCAGTCCTTC. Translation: CASRTTGLNEQSF.

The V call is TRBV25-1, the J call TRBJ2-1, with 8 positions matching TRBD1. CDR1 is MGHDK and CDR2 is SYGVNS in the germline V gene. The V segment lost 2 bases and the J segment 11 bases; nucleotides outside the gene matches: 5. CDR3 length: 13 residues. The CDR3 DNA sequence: TGTGCCAGCAGTGAACGACAGGGGTTCAAGCAGTTCTTC. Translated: CASSERQGFKQFF.

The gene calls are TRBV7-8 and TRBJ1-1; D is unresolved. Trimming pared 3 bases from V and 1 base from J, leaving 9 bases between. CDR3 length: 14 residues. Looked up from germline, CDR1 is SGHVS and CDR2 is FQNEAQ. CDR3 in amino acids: CASSLYGKNTEAFF. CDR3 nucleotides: TGTGCCAGCAGCTTGTATGGTAAGAACACTGAAGCTTTCTTT.

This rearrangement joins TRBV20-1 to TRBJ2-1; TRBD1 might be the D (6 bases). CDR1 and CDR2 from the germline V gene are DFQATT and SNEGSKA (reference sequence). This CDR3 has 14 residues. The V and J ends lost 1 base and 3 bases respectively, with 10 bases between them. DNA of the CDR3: TGCAGTGCTAGAGTTCAGGGGATCTACAATGAGCAGTTCTTC. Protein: CSARVQGIYNEQFF.